This T cell receptor beta chain was retrieved from a study of blood T cell repertoires in COVID-19. TCRdb's table, derived via immunoSEQ multiplex PCR, lists solely in-frame clones and lacks some. The sample lists nearly 200,000 clones, around 85% occurring once. V shed 5 bases and J shed 5 bases, with 18 bases lying between them. Germline V CDR1 and CDR2: LGHNA, YNFKEQ. This CDR3 has 15 amino acids. This clone was recorded a few times. The gene calls are TRBV4-2 and TRBJ1-2; D might be TRBD1 (6 bases). The sequenced sample consisted of peripheral blood. This TCR was sampled from a man in his sixties with COVID-19, enrolled during active disease. This chain's CDR3 is CASSFPGDAIYGYTF. In nucleotides, the CDR3 is TGTGCCAGCAGCTTTCCAGGGGATGCCATATATGGCTACACCTTC.